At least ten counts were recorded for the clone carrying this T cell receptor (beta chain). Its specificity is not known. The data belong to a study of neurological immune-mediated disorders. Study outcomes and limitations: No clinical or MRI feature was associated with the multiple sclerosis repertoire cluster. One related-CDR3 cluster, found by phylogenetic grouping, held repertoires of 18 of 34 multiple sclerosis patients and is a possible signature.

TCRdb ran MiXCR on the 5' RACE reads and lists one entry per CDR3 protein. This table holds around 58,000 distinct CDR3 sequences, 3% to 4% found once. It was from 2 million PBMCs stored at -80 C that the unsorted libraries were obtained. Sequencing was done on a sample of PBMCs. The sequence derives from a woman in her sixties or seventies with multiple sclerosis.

CDR3 residues: CASGLAGPLGLNYGYTF. The CDR3 nucleotides read TGTGCTAGTGGTTTGGCCGGCCCCCTCGGGCTTAACTATGGCTACACCTTC. The chain employs TRBV12-5 and TRBJ1-2; D remains ambiguous. V lost 1 base to trimming and J lost 1 base, with 16 bases between them. The CDR3 is made up of 17 amino acids. CDR1 and CDR2 (germline): LGHNT, FRNRAP.